This T cell receptor (beta chain) was identified during a study of cytomegalovirus exposure and HLA in healthy donors. Notes on the study in general: Per a prior analysis, the majority of TCR beta V segments were productive roughly 87% or roughly 30% of the time. Among TCR beta chains, those listed as cytomegalovirus-associated numbered about 160. Most of the CMV-associated TCR beta chains (in a later analysis) appeared to be HLA-restricted.

In regard to this clone: Its specificity is not known.

The PCR had 60 Vbeta and 13 Jbeta primers. The table came from immunoSEQ multiplex PCR; TCRdb's copy has only in-frame clones and leaves some out. The sample carries about 200,000 clones, about 13% recorded once. The sample was PBMCs. The clonotype originates from a man aged 45-65 years in good health and CMV-seropositive.

The CDR3 DNA sequence: TGCGCCAACTTACCCATGGAGGGCGGACAGCCCCAGCATTTT. It is translated as CANLPMEGGQPQHF. V gene TRBV10-1 combines with J gene TRBJ1-5; D remains ambiguous. With 10 bases removed from V and 7 bases from J, the gap between germline ends came to 20 bases. This CDR3 has 14 residues. Germline loops: CDR1 WNHNN, CDR2 SYGVQD (reference sequence).